These 27 T cell receptor beta chains came from one sample sequenced in a study of response to subunit inactivated influenza vaccine (dated by TCRdb to between 2018 and 2020). The library was generated by RT-PCR. The sequencing machine was an Illumina HiSeq 2500. TCRdb reworked the public reads: Q25 trimming with fastp, MiXCR clone assembly, productive beta chains retained. Rows with a matching CDR3 protein are joined into one entry that keeps the most common DNA and genes. In this sample the table shows hundreds of thousands of distinct CDR3 sequences, roughly 10% of which occur a single time. The top ten clonotypes cover 8% to 13% of the sample. These data also formed part of another study, on T cells expressing NK-cell markers. The second source states: 5'RACE template switching, by which a universal primer site and unique molecular identifiers were added, was used to make TCR beta cDNA libraries.

Specimen: PBMCs from blood, collected on the day of vaccination. The receptor set was obtained from a man between 50 and 59 years old who received an inactivated influenza vaccine. Donor details come from another sample of the same person, matched by shared clones.

This clonotype was detected once. The CDR3 loop reads CASSGTGGYYEQYF. CDR3 DNA: TGTGCCAGCAGTGGGACAGGGGGCTACTACGAGCAGTACTTC. The chain combines TRBV12-3 or TRBV12-4 with TRBJ2-7; 12 bases match TRBD1. J lost 3 bases, V lost 5 bases, and 2 bases had no gene match. The CDR3 length is 14 residues.

The rearrangement uses TRBV6-4 and TRBJ2-7, with D maybe TRBD1 (6 bases). Trimming removed 3 bases from V and 3 bases from J, with 9 bases in between. The CDR3 is 13 residues long. Germline V CDR1 and CDR2: MRHNA, SNTAGT. Written as DNA, the CDR3 is TGTGCCAGCAGTGAACAGGGTGGCTACGAGCAGTACTTC. Residues: CASSEQGGYEQYF.

CDR3 nucleotides: TGTGCCATCACCGACCGGGACAGAAACAATGAGCAGTTCTTC. As protein: CAITDRDRNNEQFF. The chain carries TRBV10-3 and TRBJ2-1, with 7 bases that match TRBD1. The germline V gene has CDR1 ENHRY and CDR2 SYGVKD. V trimming: 7 bases; J trimming: 5 bases; junction bases outside the gene matches: 8. The CDR3 length is 14 residues.

This clonotype was seen a handful of times. J is TRBJ1-3 and V is TRBV20-1; D gene uncertain. The CDR3 has 11 residues. V dropped 3 bases and J dropped 5 bases, with 5 bases sitting between them. CDR1 DFQATT and CDR2 SNEGSKA come from the germline V gene (reference sequence). CDR3 in DNA: TGCAGTGCTAGCCTCCGAAACACCATATATTTT. Translating it yields CSASLRNTIYF.

This clonotype was seen a handful of times. The chain couples TRBV24-1 to TRBJ2-5; 7 bases match TRBD1. The CDR3 runs to 14 residues. CDR1 and CDR2 (germline): KGHDR, SFDVKD. Unmatched junction bases numbered 4, after V lost 4 bases and J lost 3 bases. The CDR3 loop is CATSEAGTEETQYF. CDR3 DNA: TGTGCCACCAGTGAGGCCGGGACAGAAGAGACCCAGTACTTC.

The chain employs TRBV28 and TRBJ2-1; 11 positions agree with TRBD2. This CDR3 region has 18 residues. The germline CDR1 and CDR2 sequences are MDHEN and SYDVKM. V gave up 5 bases and J gave up 5 bases; unmatched junction bases: 14. DNA of the CDR3: TGTGCCAGCAGTCCAGGACTAGCGGGCCCCCGGTTGGACAATGAGCAGTTCTTC. Translated, it gives CASSPGLAGPRLDNEQFF. Full variable domain (outside the CDR3, taken from reference TRBV28 and TRBJ2-1): DVKVTQSSRYLVKRTGEKVFLECVQDMDHENMFWYRQDPGLGLRLIYFSYDVKMKEKGDIPEGYSVSREKKERFSLILESASTNQTSMYLCASSPGLAGPRLDNEQFFGPGTRLTVL.

The rearrangement joins TRBV20-1 to TRBJ2-3, with 7 bases identical to TRBD2. V shed 0 bases, J shed 4 bases, and the junction held 7 bases outside the gene matches. Germline-derived CDR1 and CDR2 are DFQATT and SNEGSKA (reference sequence). This CDR3 comprises 15 residues. CDR3 nucleotides: TGCAGTGCTAGAGATGTGGCGGGAGTTTCAGATACGCAGTATTTT. Translation: CSARDVAGVSDTQYF.

This clonotype was observed a handful of times. The rearrangement links TRBV10-3 to TRBJ2-7; D perhaps matches TRBD2 (6 bases). Germline CDR1 and CDR2: ENHRY and SYGVKD. Deletions cut 2 bases from V and 2 bases from J, with 25 bases between. This CDR3 has 19 residues. CDR3 DNA sequence: TGTGCCATCAGTGAGCCCGACCGGGGAATTAATAGCGGCACCTACGAGCAGTACTTC. This translates into CAISEPDRGINSGTYEQYF.

The chain has TRBV5-6 and TRBJ2-5; no definite D call. CDR1 SGHDT and CDR2 YYEEEE come from the germline V gene. The V and J ends lost 2 bases and 4 bases respectively, with 6 bases between them. This CDR3 region has 12 residues. The CDR3 spells CASSFVRETQYF. CDR3 in DNA: TGTGCCAGCAGCTTTGTTAGAGAGACCCAGTACTTC.

This clonotype was counted at least ten times. This chain joins TRBV7-9 and TRBJ2-7; 11 bases are shared with TRBD2. The CDR3 extends over 15 amino acids. V dropped 1 base and J dropped 2; count of bases not matched to a gene: 1. In germline, CDR1 is SEHNR, CDR2 FQNEAQ (reference sequence). CDR3 residues: CASSLVTSGTYEQYF. For the CDR3, the DNA is TGTGCCAGCAGCTTAGTGACTAGCGGGACCTACGAGCAGTACTTC.

This clonotype was counted at least ten times. The chain is built from TRBV2 and TRBJ1-1, with 11 nucleotides matching TRBD1. The CDR3 sequence is 14 residues long. The V gene's germline CDR1 is SNHLY and CDR2 FYNNEI. V dropped 4 bases and J dropped 2; count of bases not matched to a gene: 0. In DNA form, the CDR3 reads TGTGCCAGCAGTGGGACAGGGGGCAACACTGAAGCTTTCTTT. It translates to CASSGTGGNTEAFF. The whole variable domain, filled in from reference TRBV2 and TRBJ1-1, reads EPEVTQTPSHQVTQMGQEVILRCVPISNHLYFYWYRQILGQKVEFLVSFYNNEISEKSEIFDDQFSVERPDGSNFTLKIRSTKLEDSAMYFCASSGTGGNTEAFFGQGTRLTVV.

The rearrangement uses TRBV12-3 or TRBV12-4 and TRBJ1-5, with D unclear. There are 14 residues in the CDR3. Trimming took 6 bases from V and 2 from J, leaving 11 bases between them. The CDR3 nucleotides are TGTGCCAGCAGAGCTATATCCGGCAATCAGCCCCAGCATTTT. Protein: CASRAISGNQPQHF.

The V call is TRBV12-3 or TRBV12-4, the J call TRBJ2-6, with D unresolved. The CDR3 sequence is 13 residues long. V lost 6 bases and J lost 9, with 12 bases in between. CDR3: CASSPAYGNVLTF. DNA for the CDR3: TGTGCCAGCAGCCCCGCCTACGGCAACGTCCTGACTTTC.

This clonotype was counted many times. This chain uses TRBV12-3 or TRBV12-4 with TRBJ2-4; no definite D call. Trimming removed 2 bases from V and 6 bases from J, with 8 bases in between. This CDR3 comprises 13 residues. The CDR3: CASSLLRLNIQYF. CDR3 bases: TGTGCCAGCAGTTTACTAAGGCTAAACATTCAGTACTTC.

V is TRBV12-3 or TRBV12-4 and J is TRBJ1-3; D is unclear. The CDR3 length is 14 residues. Trimming removed 2 bases from V and 4 bases from J, with 9 bases in between. The CDR3 reads CASSLWVSGNTIYF. DNA of the CDR3: TGTGCCAGCAGTTTATGGGTCTCAGGAAACACCATATATTTT.

The chain is built from TRBV5-4 and TRBJ2-5; 9 nucleotides align to TRBD1. Trimming removed 4 bases from V and 4 bases from J; junction bases left unmatched: 5. Germline CDR1 reads SGHNT; CDR2 reads YYREEE (reference sequence). CDR3 length equals 14 residues. CDR3 DNA sequence: TGTGCCAGCAGCCAGCGGGGACAGGGAGAGACCCAGTACTTC. It yields the protein CASSQRGQGETQYF.

The chain employs TRBV7-6 and TRBJ2-6; D may correspond to TRBD1 or TRBD2 (5 bases each). Germline V gives CDR1 SGHVS, CDR2 FNYEAQ. CDR3 length: 18 amino acids. Trimming took off 4 bases at V and 0 bases at J, with 16 bases between the two ends. The CDR3, as DNA: TGTGCCAGCAGCTCACGGGGCCGGCTCCTCTCTGGGGCCAACGTCCTGACTTTC. The encoded protein is CASSSRGRLLSGANVLTF.

This clonotype was seen a handful of times. This sequence joins TRBV10-3 and TRBJ2-2; 9 bases are shared with TRBD1. Trimming took 3 bases from V and 0 from J; bases not matched to a gene: 17. CDR1 is ENHRY, CDR2 SYGVKD, per germline. This CDR3 comprises 21 residues. CDR3 in amino acids: CAISEQGARNRGEANTGELFF. The CDR3 nucleotides read TGTGCCATCAGTGAACAGGGGGCTCGGAATCGGGGAGAAGCGAACACCGGGGAGCTGTTTTTT.

The V and J genes are TRBV28 and TRBJ2-7, with 9 nucleotides matching TRBD1. Per the germline V gene, CDR1 is MDHEN and CDR2 is SYDVKM. The CDR3 is 14 residues long. J lost 6 bases, V lost 5 bases, and 8 bases had no gene match. The CDR3 nucleotides are TGTGCCAGCAGTCATCCGATGACAGGGGGCGAGCAGTACTTC. The encoded protein is CASSHPMTGGEQYF.

This clonotype was observed a handful of times. The CDR3 reads CASSQGRPGIIYEQYF. Here the CDR3 DNA reads TGTGCCAGCAGCCAAGGAAGACCAGGGATTATCTACGAGCAGTACTTC. The chain uses TRBV4-2 and TRBJ2-7, with D tentatively TRBD1 (5 bases). Germline CDR1 is LGHNA and CDR2 is YNFKEQ. Trimming removed 1 base at V and 3 bases at J, with 16 bases between. The CDR3 covers 16 residues.

In this sample, this clonotype turned up a few times. The chain joins TRBV7-9 to TRBJ2-2, with D possibly called TRBD1 or TRBD2 (5 bases each). The germline V gene has CDR1 SEHNR and CDR2 FQNEAQ (reference sequence). Trimming shortened V by 7 bases and J by 5 bases, and 11 bases separated the two germline ends. The CDR3 covers 13 residues. CDR3 protein: CASIRDATGELFF. CDR3 in DNA: TGTGCCAGCATCAGGGACGCAACCGGGGAGCTGTTTTTT.

This clonotype occurred many times. This rearrangement joins TRBV4-3 to TRBJ2-2, with 7 bases identical to TRBD2. The CDR3 is made up of 16 amino acids. The trim removed 3 bases at V and 7 bases at J, leaving 11 bases unmatched. Germline-derived CDR1 and CDR2 are LGHNA and YSLEER. In DNA form, the CDR3 reads TGCGCCAGCAGCCAGGTTCACGCGGGGGAGATCGGGGAGCTGTTTTTT. It codes for CASSQVHAGEIGELFF.

This chain connects TRBV14 to TRBJ2-1; 13 bases map to TRBD2. Germline CDR1 SGHDN, CDR2 FVKESK. V shed 4 bases and J 6 bases; nucleotides not matched to a gene: 3. The CDR3 contains 15 residues. CDR3 amino acids: CASSLTSGGINEQFF. The CDR3 DNA reads as TGTGCCAGCAGCCTGACTAGCGGGGGGATCAATGAGCAGTTCTTC.

This chain connects TRBV2 to TRBJ1-1; TRBD1 aligns across 7 bases. Per germline, CDR1 SNHLY and CDR2 FYNNEI. The CDR3 spans 16 residues. J lost 1 base, V lost 3 bases, and 8 bases had no gene match. The chain's CDR3 is CASSDTRDSANTEAFF. CDR3 coding DNA: TGTGCCAGCAGTGATACCCGGGACAGCGCGAACACTGAAGCTTTCTTT.

The CDR3 bases are TGTGCCAGCAGTTCGGGACTAGCGGGGGGCCCCCCAGAGACCCAGTACTTC. Translating gives CASSSGLAGGPPETQYF. V gene TRBV12-3 or TRBV12-4 combines with J gene TRBJ2-5; 15 nucleotides agree with TRBD2. Trimming removed 4 bases from V and 4 bases from J; junction bases left unmatched: 7. This CDR3 has 17 amino acids.

This sequence joins TRBV12-3 or TRBV12-4 and TRBJ2-5, with TRBD2 identical over 8 bases. V trimming: 5 bases; J trimming: 2 bases; junction bases outside the gene matches: 4. This CDR3 comprises 14 residues. Here the CDR3 DNA reads TGTGCCAGCAGTGAACTAGCGGTACAAGAGACCCAGTACTTC. It codes for CASSELAVQETQYF.

There are a few counts of this clonotype. The rearrangement uses TRBV7-9 and TRBJ2-2; no clear D gene. Germline V lookup: CDR1 SEHNR, CDR2 FQNEAQ (reference sequence). The V end was cut by 3 bases, the J end by 5 bases, with 7 bases between. The CDR3 consists of 13 residues. CDR3 loop: CASSFLRTGELFF. CDR3 DNA: TGTGCCAGCAGCTTCCTCCGAACCGGGGAGCTGTTTTTT.